This T cell receptor (beta chain) came from a study of OX40 agonist ivuxolimab in advanced cancers. Whole-study findings and limits: Expanded peripheral T-cell antigen specificity went undetermined. More expanded clones were found, on average, in CD8+ than in CD4+ T cells.

Worth noting for this clone: Its cognate antigen is unknown.

The CDR3 totals 14 residues. The germline gives CDR1 KGHSH, CDR2 LQKENI. V gave up 2 bases and J gave up 7 bases, with 15 bases separating them. Libraries were prepared by immunoSEQ multiplex PCR; TCRdb keeps only in-frame clonotypes and omits some of them. The sample has 75,000 to 95,000 clones, around 92% seen once. The chain combines TRBV18 with TRBJ2-7; D might be TRBD1 or TRBD2, each matching 7 bases. This clonotype originated in an adult with an advanced solid tumor such as melanoma, head and neck, liver or kidney cancer. The source was CD4+ or CD8+ T cells sorted from blood, collected in a trial of the OX40 agonist ivuxolimab. DNA of the CDR3: TGTGCCAGCTCACCAAATTACAGGGGAGGGGAGCAGTACTTC. Its translation: CASSPNYRGGEQYF.